This TCR beta chain was identified in a study of regulatory T cells in long-lasting Graves disease. Regarding the study as a whole: Not thyroid tissue but only peripheral blood was studied. Persistent patients shared more public clonotypes (approximately 2,900) than new patients (about 1,000).

Time point denoted: newly diagnosed GD, antithyroid drugs for less than 3 months. Making the TCR library involved RNA that had been extracted from PBMCs. To make TCR beta libraries, researchers used iRepertoire HTBI primers and Arm-PCR of CDR3 regions. TCRdb re-analysed the multiplex PCR reads in MiXCR, keeping a single row per CDR3 protein. The data hold about 520,000 distinct CDR3 sequences, with 12% observed a single time. This clonotype was recorded many times. Its target is unknown. The same sample was also studied in work on T cells in Graves' hyperthyroidism and ophthalmopathy.

This specimen was peripheral blood mononuclear cells (PBMCs), taken at new diagnosis, from a patient treated with antithyroid drugs. The sequence was collected from a woman aged 25 to 39 with Graves disease.

This CDR3 is CASCSLGNEQFF. For the CDR3, the DNA is TGTGCCAGCTGTTCGTTAGGCAATGAGCAGTTCTTC. The chain carries TRBV11-2 and TRBJ2-1, with no clear D. V dropped 8 bases and J dropped 6 bases, with 11 bases sitting between them. There are 12 residues in the CDR3. CDR1 SGHAT and CDR2 FQNNGV come from the germline V gene. The full variable domain, rest sourced from reference TRBV11-2 and TRBJ2-1, is EAGVAQSPRYKIIEKRQSVAFWCNPISGHATLYWYQQILGQGPKLLIQFQNNGVVDDSQLPKDRFSAERLKGVDSTLKIQPAKLEDSAVYLCASCSLGNEQFFGPGTRLTVL.